These 20 T cell receptor beta chains originate from one sample sequenced in a study of identifying expanded T cells in peripheral blood. Generated by immunoSEQ multiplex PCR, the TCRdb table keeps only in-frame clones and is missing some. The sample records about 110,000 clones, roughly 89% being singletons. Sequenced: blood. The receptors derive from a person aged 18 to 70 in good health.

The chain combines TRBV6-5 with TRBJ2-3, with 9 bases aligning to TRBD2. V was pared by 11 bases and J by 6 bases, with 9 bases of the junction left unmatched. This CDR3 is 13 amino acids long. The V gene's germline CDR1 is MNHEY and CDR2 SVGAGI. The CDR3 nucleotides read TGTGCCGCGCGCGGGACTAGCCGGGATACGCAGTATTTT. Translation gives CAARGTSRDTQYF.

The chain uses TRBV28 and TRBJ1-4, with D tentatively TRBD1 (6 bases). V shed 3 bases and J shed 9 bases, with 17 bases lying between them. Germline V gene data show CDR1 as MDHEN and CDR2 as SYDVKM. This CDR3 is built from 15 residues. The CDR3 reads CASSLETGAGQKLFF. In DNA form, the CDR3 reads TGTGCCAGCAGTTTGGAGACGGGGGCGGGGCAAAAACTGTTTTTT.

V and J are TRBV7-2 and TRBJ1-4; D perhaps matches TRBD1 (5 bases). The CDR3 covers 15 residues. CDR1 is SGHTA and CDR2 is FQGNSA in the germline V gene. V shed 5 bases and J shed 5 bases, with 15 bases lying between them. DNA for the CDR3: TGTGCCAGCAGCCACGGAACAGGACGAAATGAAAAACTGTTTTTT. This encodes CASSHGTGRNEKLFF.

In its sample, this clone was seen a few times. The rearrangement links TRBV4-2 to TRBJ1-1; D possibly corresponds to TRBD1 (5 bases). The V end lost 7 bases, the J end lost 1 base, and 16 bases lay between the germline ends. This CDR3 has 15 residues. CDR1 is LGHNA, CDR2 YNFKEQ, per germline. The CDR3 coding sequence is TGTGCCAGCACCTTATCGTATCAGGGGAACACTGAAGCTTTCTTT. This translates into CASTLSYQGNTEAFF.

V usage is TRBV10-3 and J usage is TRBJ2-3; perhaps TRBD2 as D (6 bases). The germline gives CDR1 ENHRY, CDR2 SYGVKD. This CDR3 has 16 residues. V was shortened by 3 bases and J by 6 bases, with 19 bases between the two germline ends. The CDR3 region is CAISDPGTQRADTQYF. The CDR3 coding sequence is TGTGCCATCAGTGACCCCGGGACTCAGCGGGCGGATACGCAGTATTTT.

The chain employs TRBV7-9 and TRBJ1-1, with unresolved D. This CDR3 is 13 amino acids long. Germline CDR1 reads SEHNR; CDR2 reads FQNEAQ (reference sequence). The germline V and J ends were trimmed by 4 bases and 1 base, with 7 bases remaining between them. This chain's CDR3 is CASSSAANTEAFF. The CDR3 nucleotides are TGTGCCAGCAGCTCCGCCGCGAACACTGAAGCTTTCTTT.

The chain links TRBV5-6 to TRBJ2-3, with D unresolved. Trimming cost V 3 bases and J 3 bases, with 17 bases left between them. This CDR3 spans 16 amino acids. CDR1 and CDR2 from the germline V gene are SGHDT and YYEEEE. The CDR3 region is CASSSPLGPATDTQYF. CDR3 DNA sequence: TGTGCCAGCAGCTCCCCTCTTGGCCCAGCAACAGATACGCAGTATTTT.

The DNA for the CDR3 is TGCGCCAGCAGTCAATTTTACGGCAGACACACCATGAACACTGAAGCTTTCTTT. Translation: CASSQFYGRHTMNTEAFF. The chain is built from TRBV23-1 and TRBJ1-1; D unresolved. TRBV23-1 is reported as an ORF; its role is uncertain. The V end was cut by 1 base, the J end by 0 bases, with 18 bases between. The length of the CDR3 is 18 residues.

The J gene is TRBJ2-7, the V gene TRBV4-3; 8 nucleotides line up with TRBD1. The length of the CDR3 is 17 residues. Germline CDR1 is LGHNA and CDR2 is YSLEER. The junction had 8 bases not matched to a gene; V was cut back by 0 bases and J by 1 base. The CDR3 here is CASSQESRDRGSYEQYF. CDR3 nucleotide sequence: TGCGCCAGCAGCCAAGAAAGTCGAGACAGGGGTTCCTACGAGCAGTACTTC.

The J gene is TRBJ2-1, the V gene TRBV19; 9 bases are shared with TRBD2. Trimming at V came to 6 bases and at J to 3 bases, leaving 9 bases not matched to a gene. The CDR3 covers 16 residues. Germline loops: CDR1 LNHDA, CDR2 SQIVND (reference sequence). This chain's CDR3 is CASSTQAGGLYNEQFF. The CDR3 coding sequence is TGTGCCAGTAGCACTCAAGCGGGGGGCCTCTACAATGAGCAGTTCTTC. The whole variable domain, remainder taken from reference TRBV19 and TRBJ2-1, is DGGITQSPKYLFRKEGQNVTLSCEQNLNHDAMYWYRQDPGQGLRLIYYSQIVNDFQKGDIAEGYSVSREKKESFPLTVTSAQKNPTAFYLCASSTQAGGLYNEQFFGPGTRLTVL.

This chain links TRBV2 with TRBJ2-7, with 9 nucleotides matching TRBD1. CDR1 is SNHLY and CDR2 is FYNNEI in the germline V gene. This CDR3 is built from 14 residues. The J segment lost 3 bases and the V segment lost 6 bases, leaving 6 bases of the junction unmatched. This chain's CDR3 is CASREPGQGYEQYF. CDR3 nucleotides: TGTGCCAGCAGGGAACCGGGACAGGGCTACGAGCAGTACTTC.

The chain employs TRBV2 and TRBJ2-1; no reliable D call. This CDR3 comprises 12 residues. Looked up from germline, CDR1 is SNHLY and CDR2 is FYNNEI. The V end lost 6 bases, the J end lost 8 bases, and 11 bases lay between the germline ends. The DNA for the CDR3 is TGTGCCAGCAGATTTAGCTCAGATGAGCAGTTCTTC. Amino acid sequence: CASRFSSDEQFF.

The chain links TRBV10-3 to TRBJ2-3; 7 bases agree with TRBD1. CDR1 is ENHRY, CDR2 SYGVKD, per germline. The CDR3 sequence is 15 residues long. V shed 6 bases, J shed 2 bases, and the junction held 8 bases outside the gene matches. CDR3 nucleotide sequence: TGTGCCATCAGGGGGGACAGTCTCCACACAGATACGCAGTATTTT. This translates into CAIRGDSLHTDTQYF.

The chain carries TRBV5-1 and TRBJ2-2, with D tentatively TRBD2 (6 bases). CDR3 size: 14 residues. V was shortened by 0 bases and J by 4 bases, with 7 bases between the two germline ends. Germline V gives CDR1 SGHRS, CDR2 YFSETQ. The CDR3 region is CASSLAGGTGELFF. In DNA, the CDR3 is TGCGCCAGCAGCTTGGCCGGGGGCACCGGGGAGCTGTTTTTT.

This clone came up once. The chain is built from TRBV4-3 and TRBJ1-2; D not resolved. The ends were cut back, 0 bases at V and 2 bases at J, with 10 bases in the middle. CDR1 is LGHNA, CDR2 YSLEER, per germline. The CDR3 is 15 residues long. Written as DNA, the CDR3 is TGCGCCAGCAGCCAAGATGCACACACCAACTATGGCTACACCTTC. Protein product: CASSQDAHTNYGYTF.

This clone was counted once. The sample holds other DNA sequences that translate to the same CDR3. V is TRBV28 and J is TRBJ2-1, with D perhaps TRBD2 (7 bases). V lost 3 bases and J lost 4, with 13 bases in between. The CDR3 spans 15 residues. Germline loops: CDR1 MDHEN, CDR2 SYDVKM. For the CDR3, the DNA is TGTGCCAGCAGTTTGGGAGGGGGTTCATACAATGAGCAGTTCTTC. Protein product: CASSLGGGSYNEQFF.

This clone has only one observation. This chain connects TRBV6-5 to TRBJ1-2; no clear D gene. V lost 4 bases and J 4 bases, leaving 10 bases between the germline ends. This CDR3 region has 13 residues. CDR1 is MNHEY, CDR2 SVGAGI, per germline. Here the CDR3 reads CASSFLSGYGYTF. Here the CDR3 DNA reads TGTGCCAGCAGTTTCCTGTCGGGCTATGGCTACACCTTC.

The chain is built from TRBV28 and TRBJ1-2; TRBD1 is a possible D gene (5 bases). Trimming stripped 1 base from V and 10 bases from J, with 22 bases between. The CDR3 sequence is 16 residues long. Germline lookup yields CDR1 MDHEN and CDR2 SYDVKM. Written as DNA, the CDR3 is TGTGCCAGCAGTTTATTACAGGAGATCTTTAGGCTACCCTACACCTTC. This encodes CASSLLQEIFRLPYTF.

The CDR3 nucleotides are TGTGCCAGCAGTCCTGGACAGGGAGGCTACGAGCAGTACTTC. Translation: CASSPGQGGYEQYF. This rearrangement joins TRBV27 to TRBJ2-5; 8 bases are a match to TRBD1. The J call could be wrong; TRBJ2-7 is a better fit for the DNA end. This CDR3 contains 14 residues. From germline, CDR1 is MNHEY and CDR2 SMNVEV (reference sequence).

The genes are TRBV6-6 and TRBJ1-5; 9 nucleotides line up with TRBD1. CDR3 length: 15 residues. V lost 5 bases, J lost 5 bases, and 7 bases stayed unmatched. Per the germline V gene, CDR1 is MNHNY and CDR2 is SVGAGI (reference sequence). The CDR3 sequence is CASSPGTGIDQPQHF. In DNA form, the CDR3 reads TGTGCCAGCAGTCCCGGGACAGGGATTGATCAGCCCCAGCATTTT.